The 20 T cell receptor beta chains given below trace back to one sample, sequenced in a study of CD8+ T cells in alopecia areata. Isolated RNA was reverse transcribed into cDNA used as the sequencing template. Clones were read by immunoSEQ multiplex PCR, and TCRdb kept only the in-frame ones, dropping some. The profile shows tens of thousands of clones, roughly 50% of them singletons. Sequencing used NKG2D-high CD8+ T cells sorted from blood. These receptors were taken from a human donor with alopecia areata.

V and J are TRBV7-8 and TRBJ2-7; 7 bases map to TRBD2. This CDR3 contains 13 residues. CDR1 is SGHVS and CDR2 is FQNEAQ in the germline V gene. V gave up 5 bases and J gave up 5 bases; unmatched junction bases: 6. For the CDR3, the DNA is TGTGCCAGCAGCCTTGGGGGGGAGAACGAGCAGTACTTC. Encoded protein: CASSLGGENEQYF.

In DNA form, the CDR3 reads TGCGCCAGCAGCCAAGAACGAGGCTACGAGCAGTACTTC. This sequence encodes CASSQERGYEQYF. V and J are TRBV4-3 and TRBJ2-7; unclear D gene. Germline loops: CDR1 LGHNA, CDR2 YSLEER. This CDR3 has 13 residues. The V end was cut by 0 bases, the J end by 3 bases, with 6 bases between.

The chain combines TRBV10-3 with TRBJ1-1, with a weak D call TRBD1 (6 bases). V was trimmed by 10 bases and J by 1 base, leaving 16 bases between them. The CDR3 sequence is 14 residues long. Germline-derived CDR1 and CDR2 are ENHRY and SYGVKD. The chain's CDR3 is CATMDSSGNTEAFF. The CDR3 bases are TGTGCCACTATGGACAGCAGCGGGAACACTGAAGCTTTCTTT.

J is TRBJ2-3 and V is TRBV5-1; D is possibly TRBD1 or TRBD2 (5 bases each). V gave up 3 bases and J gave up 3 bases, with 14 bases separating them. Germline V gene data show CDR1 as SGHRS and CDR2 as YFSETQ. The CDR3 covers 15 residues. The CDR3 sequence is CASSSSRGWTDTQYF. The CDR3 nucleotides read TGCGCCAGCAGCTCCTCGAGGGGCTGGACAGATACGCAGTATTTT.

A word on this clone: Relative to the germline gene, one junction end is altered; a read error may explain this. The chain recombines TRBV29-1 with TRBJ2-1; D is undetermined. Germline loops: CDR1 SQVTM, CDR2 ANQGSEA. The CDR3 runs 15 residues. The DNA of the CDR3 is TGCAGCGTGGAAGGCAGGAAGGATTCCTACAATGAGCAGTTCTTC. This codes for CSVEGRKDSYNEQFF.

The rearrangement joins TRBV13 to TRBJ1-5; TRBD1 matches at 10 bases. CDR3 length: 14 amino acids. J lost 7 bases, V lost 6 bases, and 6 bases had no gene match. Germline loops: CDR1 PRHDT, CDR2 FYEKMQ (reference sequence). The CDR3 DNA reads TGTGCCAGCAGTTTGGGACAGGGGAACCAGCCCCAGCATTTT. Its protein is CASSLGQGNQPQHF.

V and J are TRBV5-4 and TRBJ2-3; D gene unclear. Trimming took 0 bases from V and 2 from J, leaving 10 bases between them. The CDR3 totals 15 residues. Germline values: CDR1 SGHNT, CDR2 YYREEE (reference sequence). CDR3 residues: CASSLELDNTDTQYF. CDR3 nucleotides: TGTGCCAGCAGCTTGGAGCTTGACAACACAGATACGCAGTATTTT.

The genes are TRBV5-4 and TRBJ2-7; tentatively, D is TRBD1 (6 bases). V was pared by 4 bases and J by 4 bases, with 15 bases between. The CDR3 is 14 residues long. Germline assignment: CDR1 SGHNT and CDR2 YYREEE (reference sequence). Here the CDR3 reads CASSAGRGGYEQYF. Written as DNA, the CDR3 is TGTGCCAGCAGCGCAGGCAGGGGTGGGTACGAGCAGTACTTC.

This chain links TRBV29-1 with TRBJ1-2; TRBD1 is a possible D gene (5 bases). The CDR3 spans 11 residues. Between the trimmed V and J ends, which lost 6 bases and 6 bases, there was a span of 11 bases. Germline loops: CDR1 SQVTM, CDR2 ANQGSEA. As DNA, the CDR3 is TGCAGCGTCCGGGGGGGAAATGGCTACACCTTC. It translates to CSVRGGNGYTF.

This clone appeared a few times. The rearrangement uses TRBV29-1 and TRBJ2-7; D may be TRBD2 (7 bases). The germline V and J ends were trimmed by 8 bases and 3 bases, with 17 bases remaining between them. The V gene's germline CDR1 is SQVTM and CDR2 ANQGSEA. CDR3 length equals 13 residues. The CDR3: CSTRGGKNYEQYF. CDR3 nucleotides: TGCAGCACCAGGGGAGGGAAAAACTACGAGCAGTACTTC.

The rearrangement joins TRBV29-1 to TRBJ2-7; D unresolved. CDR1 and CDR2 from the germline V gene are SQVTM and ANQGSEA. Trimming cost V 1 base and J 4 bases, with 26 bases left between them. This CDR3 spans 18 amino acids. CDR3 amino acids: CSVEARSLSPSSLYEQYF. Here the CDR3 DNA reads TGCAGCGTTGAAGCAAGGTCGCTTAGCCCCTCTTCTCTTTACGAGCAGTACTTC.

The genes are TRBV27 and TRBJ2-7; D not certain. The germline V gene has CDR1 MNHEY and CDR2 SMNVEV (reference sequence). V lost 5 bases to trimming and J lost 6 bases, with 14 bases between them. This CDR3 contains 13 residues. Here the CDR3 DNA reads TGTGCCAGCAGTAGCTCGGCTTCTACCGAGCAGTACTTC. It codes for CASSSSASTEQYF.

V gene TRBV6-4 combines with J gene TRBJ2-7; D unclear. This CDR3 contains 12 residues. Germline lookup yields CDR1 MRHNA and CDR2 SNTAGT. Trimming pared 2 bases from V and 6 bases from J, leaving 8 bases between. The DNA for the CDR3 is TGTGCCAGCAGTGACGGATGGGGCGAGCAGTACTTC. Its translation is CASSDGWGEQYF.

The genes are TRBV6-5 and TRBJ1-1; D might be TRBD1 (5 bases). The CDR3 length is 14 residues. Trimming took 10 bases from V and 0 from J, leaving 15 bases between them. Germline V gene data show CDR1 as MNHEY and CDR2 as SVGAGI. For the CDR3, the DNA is TGTGCCACCTCCCCCCAGGGACTGAACACTGAAGCTTTCTTT. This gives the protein CATSPQGLNTEAFF.

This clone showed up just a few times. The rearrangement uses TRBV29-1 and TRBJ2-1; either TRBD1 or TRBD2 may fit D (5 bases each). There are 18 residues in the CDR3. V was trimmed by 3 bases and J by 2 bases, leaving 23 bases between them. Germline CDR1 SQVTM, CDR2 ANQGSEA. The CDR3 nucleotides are TGCAGCGTTGAGGCCAATAGGGACGGTGATGGCCCCTACAATGAGCAGTTCTTC. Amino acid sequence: CSVEANRDGDGPYNEQFF.

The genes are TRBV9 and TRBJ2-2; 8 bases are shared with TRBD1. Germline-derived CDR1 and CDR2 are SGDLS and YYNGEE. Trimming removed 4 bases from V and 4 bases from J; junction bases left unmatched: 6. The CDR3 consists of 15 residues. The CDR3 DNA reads TGTGCCAGCAGCCTGGGACAGGAGTTCACCGGGGAGCTGTTTTTT. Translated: CASSLGQEFTGELFF.

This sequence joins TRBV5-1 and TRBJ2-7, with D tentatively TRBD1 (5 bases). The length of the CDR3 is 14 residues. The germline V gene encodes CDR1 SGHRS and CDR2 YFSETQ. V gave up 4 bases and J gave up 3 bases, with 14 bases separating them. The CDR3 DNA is TGCGCCAGCAGCAGTTCCCCAGGGTTCTACGAGCAGTACTTC. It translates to CASSSSPGFYEQYF. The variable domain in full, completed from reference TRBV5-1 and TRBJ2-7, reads KAGVTQTPRYLIKTRGQQVTLSCSPISGHRSVSWYQQTPGQGLQFLFEYFSETQRNKGNFPGRFSGRQFSNSRSEMNVSTLELGDSALYLCASSSSPGFYEQYFGPGTRLTVT.

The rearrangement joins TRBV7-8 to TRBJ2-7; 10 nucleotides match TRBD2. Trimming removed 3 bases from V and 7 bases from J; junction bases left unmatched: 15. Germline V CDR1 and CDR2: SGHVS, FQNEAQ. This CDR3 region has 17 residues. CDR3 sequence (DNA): TGTGCCAGCAGCTTTTCGTCTAGCGGGAGCCCTAGAGAGGAGCAGTACTTC. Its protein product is CASSFSSSGSPREEQYF.

The CDR3 DNA sequence: TGCGCCAGCAGCCAATCCGGATCACCCCTCCACTTT. Its translation is CASSQSGSPLHF. The chain links TRBV4-3 to TRBJ1-6; D remains ambiguous. Germline V gene sequence: CDR1 LGHNA, CDR2 YSLEER. The CDR3 covers 12 residues. Deletions cut 2 bases from V and 10 bases from J, with 6 bases between.

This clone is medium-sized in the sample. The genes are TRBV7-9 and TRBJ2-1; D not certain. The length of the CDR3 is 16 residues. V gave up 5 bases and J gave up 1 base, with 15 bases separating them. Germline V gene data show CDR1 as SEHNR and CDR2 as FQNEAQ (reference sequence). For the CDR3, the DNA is TGTGCCAGCAGCGATTCCCTGGACGGATCCTACAATGAGCAGTTCTTC. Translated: CASSDSLDGSYNEQFF. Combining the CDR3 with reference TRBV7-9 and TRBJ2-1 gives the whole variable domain DTGVSQNPRHKITKRGQNVTFRCDPISEHNRLYWYRQTLGQGPEFLTYFQNEAQLEKSRLLSDRFSAERPKGSFSTLEIQRTEQGDSAMYLCASSDSLDGSYNEQFFGPGTRLTVL.